This T cell receptor (beta chain) emerged from a study of blood T cell repertoires in COVID-19. The authors' processing: Quantification of nucleated cells was approximated via reference gene primer amplification. Clones were sequenced by immunoSEQ multiplex PCR, and TCRdb holds only the in-frame ones, with some missing. From that table come the V and J calls and clone size; the DNA was used to work out D and trimming. The data contain fewer than 55,000 clones, roughly 91% of them singletons. The CDR3 covers 16 residues. Per the germline V gene, CDR1 is MNHEY and CDR2 is SVGAGI. Deletions cut 6 bases from V and 2 bases from J, with 18 bases between.

The chain has TRBV6-5 and TRBJ2-3; D might be TRBD1 (6 bases). This TCR derives from an elderly man with active or convalescent COVID-19. The sample taken for sequencing was peripheral blood. The chain's CDR3 is CASSYPGQGNTDTQYF. DNA for the CDR3: TGTGCCAGCAGCTACCCGGGCCAGGGGAACACAGATACGCAGTATTTT.